The 29 T cell receptor beta chains reported below all come from one sample, sequenced in a study of glioma-infiltrating T cells. Using RNA template, CDR3s of TCR alpha and beta were amplified with iRepertoire arm-PCR. TCRdb recomputed calls from the multiplex PCR reads with MiXCR, one row per CDR3 protein. There are under 200,000 distinct CDR3 sequences in the sample; about 32% occur only once, and 20% to 25% lies in the top ten. Input material: glioma tissue, nonneoplastic brain tissue, or PBMCs (not recorded which). The receptors stem from a human donor with low-grade glioma or glioblastoma, undergoing nonglioma brain surgery, or in good health (not recorded which).

As concerns this clonotype: A read error is likely, as this CDR3 ends without the conserved phenylalanine or tryptophan. The limits of the CDR3 on the DNA are not certain, so only TCRdb's listed CDR3 is given. The J gene is TRBJ1-1, the V gene TRBV3-1; the table's D call TRBD1 went unverified against the DNA. Germline V lookup: CDR1 LGHDT, CDR2 YNNKEL (reference sequence). The CDR3 extends over 13 residues, inclusive of both ends. The CDR3 sequence is CASSQGAGNEDLV.

This clonotype was recorded at least ten times. The chain links TRBV20-1 to TRBJ2-5; 10 nucleotides line up with TRBD2. With V trimmed by 3 bases and J by 2 bases, 9 bases remained unmatched. Germline V gene data show CDR1 as DFQATT and CDR2 as SNEGSKA (reference sequence). The CDR3 has 16 residues. The CDR3, as DNA: TGCAGTGCTAGTCCACTACTAGCGGGACGGCAAGAGACCCAGTACTTC. Protein: CSASPLLAGRQETQYF.

In its sample, this clonotype was seen many times. The chain recombines TRBV18 with TRBJ2-7; 11 nucleotides match TRBD1. The J segment lost 4 bases and the V segment lost 2 bases, leaving 4 bases of the junction unmatched. Germline CDR1 reads KGHSH; CDR2 reads LQKENI. This CDR3 spans 15 amino acids. The CDR3 is CASSPAGTGGYEQYF. CDR3 bases: TGTGCCAGCTCACCAGCCGGGACAGGGGGGTACGAGCAGTACTTC.

This clonotype was counted many times. This sequence joins TRBV20-1 and TRBJ2-5; TRBD1 matches 7 bases. This CDR3 is 16 amino acids long. With V trimmed by 0 bases and J by 2 bases, 9 bases remained unmatched. Germline CDR1 is DFQATT and CDR2 is SNEGSKA (reference sequence). The CDR3 bases are TGCAGTGCTAGAGATCCGCTGACAGGGCCGCAAGAGACCCAGTACTTC. It translates to CSARDPLTGPQETQYF.

The chain recombines TRBV5-4 with TRBJ1-1; tentative D call: TRBD1 (5 bases). Germline V CDR1 and CDR2: SGHNT, YYREEE (reference sequence). This CDR3 has 15 amino acids. V dropped 0 bases and J dropped 11 bases, with 20 bases sitting between them. The CDR3 coding sequence is TGTGCCAGCAGCTTGGATGTCGACAGCTTAGCTCGGGCTTTCTTT. Its translation is CASSLDVDSLARAFF.

Notes on this clonotype: Here the CDR3 omits its conserved ending phenylalanine or tryptophan, so a read error is the likely source. No DNA is shown, since the ends of the CDR3 on it are uncertain; the CDR3 is the one TCRdb lists. The chain carries TRBV6-1 and TRBJ1-2; the D call in the table, TRBD1, was not verified against the DNA. Germline V gene lookup returns CDR1 MNHNS and CDR2 SASEGT. The CDR3 is made up of 12 amino acids, end residues included. The CDR3 here is CASSGSGDGCTL.

This clonotype was found once. An end of the junction differs from the germline gene, which may be a read error. The chain has TRBV6-1 and TRBJ2-3; weak D call: TRBD2 (5 bases). The CDR3 runs to 14 residues. Germline V CDR1 and CDR2: MNHNS, SASEGT. The CDR3 DNA is TGTGCCAGCAGTCCGGGATGGGGATTATACGAGCAGTATTTC. It yields the protein CASSPGWGLYEQYF.

This clonotype has a handful of counts. The chain combines TRBV6-1 with TRBJ2-2; TRBD2 aligns across 14 bases. Germline CDR1 and CDR2: MNHNS and SASEGT. The length of the CDR3 is 15 residues. V trimming: 5 bases; J trimming: 7 bases; junction bases outside the gene matches: 3. The CDR3 loop is CASSSGLAGVGELFF. In DNA, the CDR3 is TGTGCCAGCAGTTCGGGACTAGCGGGAGTCGGGGAGCTGTTTTTT.

In this sample, this clonotype turned up many times. The V call is TRBV7-2, the J call TRBJ2-7, with unresolved D. CDR3 size: 13 residues. In germline, CDR1 is SGHTA, CDR2 FQGNSA. With 5 bases removed from V and 2 bases from J, the gap between germline ends came to 10 bases. The CDR3 DNA reads as TGTGCCAGCAGCCGCCGTGGTCCCTACGAGCAGTACTTC. Protein sequence: CASSRRGPYEQYF.

At least ten counts were recorded for this clonotype. This chain joins TRBV6-4 and TRBJ1-1, with D perhaps TRBD1 (5 bases). This CDR3 is built from 14 residues. Deletions cut 2 bases from V and 4 bases from J, with 11 bases between. Germline CDR1 MRHNA, CDR2 SNTAGT. In DNA form, the CDR3 reads TGTGCCAGCAGTGACCGCGTCGGGGGCACTGAAGCTTTCTTT. As protein: CASSDRVGGTEAFF.

This clonotype was recorded at least ten times. V and J are TRBV20-1 and TRBJ1-5; unclear D gene. Trimming removed 7 bases at V and 5 bases at J, with 24 bases between. The germline V gene encodes CDR1 DFQATT and CDR2 SNEGSKA (reference sequence). This CDR3 spans 16 amino acids. CDR3 sequence: CSEIGRIKTKDQPQHF. The CDR3 DNA follows: TGCAGTGAAATAGGGCGGATTAAGACAAAGGATCAGCCCCAGCATTTT.

This clonotype was detected ten times or more. The genes are TRBV7-2 and TRBJ2-4; weak D call: TRBD1 (6 bases). The CDR3 length is 15 residues. Trimming removed 1 base at V and 7 bases at J, with 14 bases between. Per germline, CDR1 SGHTA and CDR2 FQGNSA. CDR3 DNA: TGTGCCAGCAGCTTAGTTGTACAGCAGGGGAACATTCAGTACTTC. Encoded protein: CASSLVVQQGNIQYF.

The gene calls are TRBV7-9 and TRBJ2-1; D is unclear. Trimming removed 1 base at V and 14 bases at J, with 12 bases between. Germline V gene lookup returns CDR1 SEHNR and CDR2 FQNEAQ (reference sequence). The CDR3 consists of 12 residues. This CDR3 is CASSLGYEEKFF. CDR3 sequence (DNA): TGTGCCAGCAGCTTAGGCTACGAGGAGAAGTTCTTC.

This clonotype was found many times. The chain has TRBV6-1 and TRBJ2-3, with D possibly being TRBD1 (6 bases). Per the germline V gene, CDR1 is MNHNS and CDR2 is SASEGT. The CDR3 is 15 residues long. V was pared by 10 bases and J by 1 base, with 18 bases between. CDR3 loop: CATRGQPSGTDTQYF. Written as DNA, the CDR3 is TGTGCCACCCGAGGACAGCCCTCGGGCACAGATACGCAGTATTTT.

At least ten counts were recorded for this clonotype. The chain links TRBV6-5 to TRBJ2-1; no reliable D call. The CDR3 runs to 14 residues. CDR1 and CDR2 (germline): MNHEY, SVGAGI. V was trimmed by 2 bases and J by 4 bases, leaving 9 bases between them. The CDR3 sequence: CASSYTSEYNEQFF. The CDR3 DNA follows: TGTGCCAGCAGTTACACTTCAGAATACAATGAGCAGTTCTTC.

A word on this clonotype: Since a much larger clone is just one base distant, this may be a read error. V and J are TRBV29-1 and TRBJ1-2, with D maybe TRBD1 (6 bases). The CDR3 sequence is 12 residues long. Trimming took 5 bases from V and 7 from J, leaving 14 bases between them. Looked up from germline, CDR1 is SQVTM and CDR2 is ANQGSEA. The CDR3 sequence: CSVHQGSCGYTF. CDR3 nucleotide sequence: TGCAGCGTTCATCAGGGGAGCTGTGGCTACACCTTC.

This clonotype was seen ten or more times. The V and J genes are TRBV19 and TRBJ2-3, with 8 bases fitting TRBD2. The V and J ends lost 4 bases and 3 bases, in that order; junction bases with no gene match: 6. Germline CDR1 and CDR2: LNHDA and SQIVND (reference sequence). The CDR3 has 15 residues. The CDR3 loop is CASSKLAGGTDTQYF. The DNA of the CDR3 is TGTGCCAGTAGTAAACTGGCGGGAGGTACAGATACGCAGTATTTT.

This clonotype appeared a few times. The chain combines TRBV7-2 with TRBJ2-2, with 8 positions matching TRBD1. The CDR3 loop spans 15 amino acids. Germline CDR1 and CDR2: SGHTA and FQGNSA. V was pared by 5 bases and J by 4 bases, with 6 bases of the junction left unmatched. For the CDR3, the DNA is TGTGCCAGCAGCCCCGGACAGGGCGGCACCGGGGAGCTGTTTTTT. Its protein is CASSPGQGGTGELFF.

This clonotype came up a few times. The V gene is TRBV5-1, the J gene TRBJ2-3; a possible D gene is TRBD2 (6 bases). CDR1 SGHRS and CDR2 YFSETQ come from the germline V gene. This CDR3 contains 17 residues. V shed 0 bases and J shed 4 bases, with 18 bases lying between them. This CDR3 reads CASSLAASQTGADTQYF. For the CDR3, the DNA is TGCGCCAGCAGCTTGGCGGCTAGCCAGACGGGGGCAGATACGCAGTATTTT.

This clonotype was observed many times. The V and J genes are TRBV5-1 and TRBJ1-3; possible D gene TRBD1, 6 bases. Germline loops: CDR1 SGHRS, CDR2 YFSETQ. The CDR3 length is 13 residues. The V end lost 0 bases, the J end lost 7 bases, and 8 bases lay between the germline ends. The CDR3 here is CASSLDRANTIYF. DNA for the CDR3: TGCGCCAGCAGCTTGGACAGGGCGAACACCATATATTTT.

This clonotype was observed once. The chain joins TRBV7-6 to TRBJ2-3, with D possibly being TRBD1 or TRBD2 (5 bases each). This CDR3 spans 19 amino acids. From germline, CDR1 is SGHVS and CDR2 FNYEAQ. V lost 0 bases, J lost 6 bases, and 25 bases lay in between. The CDR3 loop reads CASSLAGDRGPFRLDTQYF. The CDR3 DNA sequence: TGTGCCAGCAGCTTAGCAGGGGATCGGGGCCCGTTCAGGTTGGATACGCAGTATTTT.

In the case of this clonotype: It may be a read error: a sequence one base away is much more abundant. V is TRBV5-4 and J is TRBJ2-3; tentative D call: TRBD2 (6 bases). The ends were cut back, 4 bases at V and 1 base at J, with 22 bases in the middle. CDR3 length equals 18 residues. Germline CDR1 and CDR2: SGHNT and YYREEE (reference sequence). CDR3 region: CASSRTSRRWGGTDTQYF. The CDR3 DNA follows: TGTGCCAGCAGCCGTACTAGCAGGAGATGGGGCGGCACAGATACGCAGTATTTT.

This clonotype came up many times. The V call is TRBV6-1, the J call TRBJ2-3; TRBD1 matches at 8 bases. Germline CDR1 is MNHNS and CDR2 is SASEGT. The CDR3 extends over 18 amino acids. After removal of 0 bases from V and 1 base from J, the junction contained 9 bases not matched to a gene. The CDR3 is CASSEAHLQGAGTDTQYF. CDR3 nucleotides: TGTGCCAGCAGTGAAGCCCACCTTCAGGGGGCGGGCACAGATACGCAGTATTTT.

This clonotype was detected ten times or more. The chain combines TRBV6-1 with TRBJ1-1, with 7 bases that match TRBD1. The germline gives CDR1 MNHNS, CDR2 SASEGT. The V segment lost 7 bases and the J segment 8 bases; nucleotides outside the gene matches: 4. The CDR3 has 11 residues. The CDR3: CASTTGQEAFF. The CDR3 DNA is TGTGCCAGCACTACGGGACAGGAAGCTTTCTTT.

Many counts were recorded for this clonotype. The chain carries TRBV4-2 and TRBJ1-3; unclear D gene. V was cut by 1 base and J by 0 bases, with 4 bases left in between. This CDR3 contains 14 residues. Germline-derived CDR1 and CDR2 are LGHNA and YNFKEQ. CDR3 region: CASSQGSSGNTIYF. In DNA form, the CDR3 reads TGTGCCAGCAGCCAAGGGAGCTCTGGAAACACCATATATTTT.

In its sample, this clonotype was seen many times. The V gene is TRBV27, the J gene TRBJ2-1; the D gene is possibly TRBD1 (5 bases). V was trimmed by 5 bases and J by 10 bases, leaving 24 bases between them. Germline CDR1 reads MNHEY; CDR2 reads SMNVEV (reference sequence). This CDR3 has 16 amino acids. This chain's CDR3 is CASSPSGQGGLHEQFF. CDR3 nucleotides: TGTGCCAGCAGTCCCTCGGGCCAGGGTGGTCTTCACGAGCAGTTCTTC.

This clonotype was observed at least ten times. The gene calls are TRBV4-1 and TRBJ1-2; 7 positions agree with TRBD1. Unmatched junction bases numbered 10, after V lost 1 base and J lost 5 bases. The CDR3 is made up of 16 amino acids. Per germline, CDR1 MGHRA and CDR2 YSYEKL. In nucleotides, the CDR3 is TGCGCCAGCAGCCAAGTTAGACGGACAGGCAGATATGGCTACACCTTC. Protein sequence: CASSQVRRTGRYGYTF.

The sample holds many counts of this clonotype. The rearrangement joins TRBV20-1 to TRBJ2-7; 7 bases are a match to TRBD2. Germline CDR1 is DFQATT and CDR2 is SNEGSKA (reference sequence). V was clipped by 0 bases and J by 3 bases; unmatched bases: 5. This CDR3 region has 14 residues. The CDR3 region is CSAREAGDFYEQYF. As DNA, the CDR3 is TGCAGTGCTAGAGAGGCGGGAGACTTCTACGAGCAGTACTTC.

This clonotype was seen a handful of times. J is TRBJ2-7 and V is TRBV29-1; TRBD1 matches 12 bases. Germline assignment: CDR1 SQVTM and CDR2 ANQGSEA. The trim removed 6 bases at V and 3 bases at J, leaving 9 bases unmatched. CDR3 length: 15 residues. Here the CDR3 reads CSVAGQGAHRYEQYF. The CDR3 DNA sequence: TGCAGCGTAGCGGGACAGGGGGCGCATCGCTACGAGCAGTACTTC.